This T cell receptor beta chain was documented in a study of identical twins (dated by TCRdb to the mid-2010s). Regarding the study in general: TCR alpha and beta repertoires from monozygotic twins, unrelated adults of various ages and cord blood were deep-sequenced to test whether fetal clonotypes persist. Replicate twin experiments were performed at different times using different library preparation protocols to rule out contamination.

Libraries came from 5' RACE. Sequenced using an Illumina HiSeq 2000. Template switching added a universal primer binding site, and the final cDNA carried a unique molecular identifier that allowed TCR cDNA molecules to be counted accurately. Specific primers in the conserved constant-segment region were used to synthesize first-strand cDNA for the TCR alpha and beta chains. To control for contamination, each cDNA library was double barcoded with a SMART-Mk sample barcode plus Illumina barcodes. Two successive PCR steps introduced TruSeq adapter sequences along with Illumina sample barcodes. TCR alpha and beta cDNA libraries were sequenced on the Illumina HiSeq platform with custom primers. Turning to the authors' computational methods: Raw reads were processed with MiGEC to extract unique molecular identifiers, and MiXCR was used to determine CDR3 positions. Recombination models were inferred per individual with the repgenHMM and IGoR tools using an EM algorithm. The analysis of shared clonotypes was done with the tcR package in R, with sharing normalized by the product of cloneset sizes. To study raw recombination without the effects of thymic and clonal selection, out-of-frame nonproductive sequences were analyzed. TCRdb reworked the public reads: Q25 trimming with fastp, MiXCR clone assembly, productive beta chains retained. All rows with the same CDR3 protein become a single entry with the most common DNA and genes. TCRdb's processing, not the authors' own work, is the source of the V and J calls. The sample profile shows some 590,000 distinct CDR3 sequences; approximately 9.6% of them were found once. The ten largest account for more than 2.5% of the sample.

General conclusions and limits of the study: Compared with coincidental sharing between unrelated individuals, an excess of low generation-probability sequences was observed among out-of-frame TCR alpha sequences shared between twins. Zero-insertion analyses could be partly confounded by invariant T cells such as MAIT and iNKT, though diverse VJ usage argued against such confounding for most clonotypes. Abundant cord blood beta clonotypes had fewer insertions, young adult naive repertoires showed a similar but weaker trend, and memory repertoires showed no such trend. Excess twin sharing in beta out-of-frame sequences was weaker because fewer shared sequences lowered the signal-to-noise ratio. Recombination models systematically underestimated out-of-frame TCR alpha sharing in monozygotic twins but agreed with sharing between unrelated individuals. Because the same donors could not be followed over many years, the conclusions depended on cross-sectional statistical analysis.

A few counts support this clonotype. Its antigen is still unknown. No much larger clone is present one base from it, and per-base qualities are unavailable. Every donor in the study was a healthy Caucasian. The twin cohort consisted of three pairs of female monozygotic twins, all aged roughly 18 to 30 years. RNA for TCR libraries was isolated from peripheral blood mononuclear cells. The CDR3 covers 12 residues, taking in both the cysteine and the phenylalanine. The retained sequence is limited to the CDR3, 36 bases, with the frame set at the first base. Reading the germline V gene gives CDR1 MDHEN and CDR2 SYDVKM. The V end loses 6 bases and the J end loses 13 bases, and a stretch of 19 bases separates them. The same specimen was also included in a second study, on yellow fever vaccine responses in identical twins. In that second paper, the authors write: The T cell response to vaccination in identical twins was reported by the authors to appear partly convergent and partly personalized. Focusing on identical twins, the study followed the T cell clones that responded to the vaccine, and did so with precision.

The source is a woman aged 18-29 years in good health. Sequencing was carried out using PBMCs. The rearranged chain carries TRBV28 and TRBJ2-7; TRBD2 is possibly the D segment (6 matching bases). The CDR3 in this case is CASRTAGTSYYF. The sequenced DNA is TGTGCCAGCAGAACCGCGGGGACTTCTTACTACTTC.